This TCR beta chain was sequenced in a study of shared clonotypes between healthy human individuals. Study-level results: Generation probability values for non-shared clonotypes were lower than those for clonotypes shared by all four donors.

The CDR3 loop spans 14 amino acids. V was trimmed by 4 bases and J by 1 base, leaving 11 bases between them. Germline lookup yields CDR1 SGHRS and CDR2 YFSETQ. Source study methods: Filtering differed because ImmunoSEQ produced junction-only sequences that carried no quality scores. Sequencing used immunoSEQ multiplex PCR; TCRdb keeps in-frame clones, though not all of them. That table supplies the V and J calls and clone size; D and trimming were determined from the DNA. Of 650,000 to 750,000 clones listed, around 72% are singletons. The split of CD4+ cells yielded CD45RA+ naive and CD45RA-negative memory subsets. Comments on this clone: Its specificity is unknown.

The sample consisted of memory CD4+ T cells sorted from blood. Subset: CD45RA-negative fraction. The chain carries TRBV5-1 and TRBJ2-5; no clear D gene. This TCR was sampled from a woman aged 30 to 39 in good health. In nucleotides, the CDR3 is TGCGCCAGCAGCCCCGACCTCTTCCAAGAGACCCAGTACTTC. It translates to CASSPDLFQETQYF.